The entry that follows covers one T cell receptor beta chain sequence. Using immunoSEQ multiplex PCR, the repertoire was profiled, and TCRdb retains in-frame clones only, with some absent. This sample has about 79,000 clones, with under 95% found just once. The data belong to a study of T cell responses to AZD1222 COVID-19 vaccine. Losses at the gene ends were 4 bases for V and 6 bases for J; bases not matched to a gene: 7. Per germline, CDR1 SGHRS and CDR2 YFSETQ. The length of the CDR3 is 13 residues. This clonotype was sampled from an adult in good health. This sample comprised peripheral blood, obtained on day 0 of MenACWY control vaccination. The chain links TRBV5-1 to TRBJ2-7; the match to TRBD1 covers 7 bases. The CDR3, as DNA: TGCGCCAGCAGCATCCGGGACAGCTTCGAGCAGTACTTC. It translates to CASSIRDSFEQYF.